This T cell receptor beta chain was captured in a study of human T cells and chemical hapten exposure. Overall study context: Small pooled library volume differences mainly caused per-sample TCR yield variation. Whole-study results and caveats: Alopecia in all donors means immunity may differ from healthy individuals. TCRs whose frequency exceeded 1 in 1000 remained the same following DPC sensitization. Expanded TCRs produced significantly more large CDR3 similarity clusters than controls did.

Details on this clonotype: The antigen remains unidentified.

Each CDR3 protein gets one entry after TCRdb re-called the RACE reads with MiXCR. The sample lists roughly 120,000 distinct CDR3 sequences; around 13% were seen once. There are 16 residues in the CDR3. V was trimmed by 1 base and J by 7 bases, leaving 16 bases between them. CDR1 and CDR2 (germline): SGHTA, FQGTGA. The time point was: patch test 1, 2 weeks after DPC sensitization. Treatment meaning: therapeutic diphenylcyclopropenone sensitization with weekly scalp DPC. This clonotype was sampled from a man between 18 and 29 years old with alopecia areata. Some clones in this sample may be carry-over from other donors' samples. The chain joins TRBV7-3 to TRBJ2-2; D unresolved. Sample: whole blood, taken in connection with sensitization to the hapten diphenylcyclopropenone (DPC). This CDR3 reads CASSLRVGPRFGELFF. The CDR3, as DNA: TGTGCCAGCAGCTTAAGGGTCGGACCTCGTTTCGGGGAGCTGTTTTTT.